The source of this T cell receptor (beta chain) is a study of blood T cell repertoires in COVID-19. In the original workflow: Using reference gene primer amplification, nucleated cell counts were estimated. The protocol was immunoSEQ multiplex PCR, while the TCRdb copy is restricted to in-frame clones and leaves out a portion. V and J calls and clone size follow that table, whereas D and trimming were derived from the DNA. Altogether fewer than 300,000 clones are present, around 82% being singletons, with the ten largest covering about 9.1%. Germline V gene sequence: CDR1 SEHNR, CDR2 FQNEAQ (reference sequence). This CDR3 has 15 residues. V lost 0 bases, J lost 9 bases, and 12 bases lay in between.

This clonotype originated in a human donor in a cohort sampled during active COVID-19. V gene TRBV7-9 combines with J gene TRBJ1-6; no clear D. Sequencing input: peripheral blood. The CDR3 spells CASSLASNSGSPLHF. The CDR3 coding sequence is TGTGCCAGCAGCTTAGCGAGTAACAGCGGTTCACCCCTCCACTTT.